Shown below are 17 T cell receptor beta chains from a single sample sequenced in a study of T cell responses to AZD1222 COVID-19 vaccine (dated by TCRdb to the early 2020s). Library creation used the immunoSEQ multiplex PCR assay. Drawn from immuneACCESS, this table holds only the in-frame rearrangements with V and J called that TCRdb kept. Clones are partly lost; checked studies trace under half to an unresolved V gene and leave the rest unexplained. In this sample the table shows tens of thousands of clones, around nine tenths of which occur a single time. The leading ten clones occupy around 5.5% of the sample. Reading the label with the study, this specimen's time point is: baseline before first vaccination. The treatment or condition label here, explained by the study, means: meningococcal conjugate vaccine given as trial control. This sample comprised peripheral blood, obtained on day 0 of MenACWY control vaccination. The source of these receptors is an adult in good health.

The chain couples TRBV29-1 to TRBJ2-3; 8 nucleotides agree with TRBD2. The CDR3 consists of 13 residues. V lost 3 bases and J lost 3; bases outside the gene matches: 2. CDR1 and CDR2 from the germline V gene are SQVTM and ANQGSEA. This CDR3 reads CSVDGGGTDTQYF. In DNA form, the CDR3 reads TGCAGCGTTGACGGGGGGGGAACAGATACGCAGTATTTT.

This clone was seen a handful of times. The V and J genes are TRBV5-6 and TRBJ1-5; D remains unclear. Trimming removed 0 bases at V and 3 bases at J, with 13 bases between. CDR3 size: 16 residues. Germline loops: CDR1 SGHDT, CDR2 YYEEEE. CDR3 sequence: CASSLALGRNNQPQHF. CDR3 nucleotides: TGTGCCAGCAGCTTGGCCTTAGGGAGGAACAATCAGCCCCAGCATTTT.

Details on this clone: One junction end disagrees with the germline gene, perhaps due to a read error. V is TRBV7-9 and J is TRBJ2-2; D gene uncertain. The germline V gene encodes CDR1 SEHNR and CDR2 FQNEAQ (reference sequence). This CDR3 has 13 amino acids. CDR3 coding DNA: TGTGCCAGCAGCTCGCCCAACAACGGGGAGCTGTTTTTT. Amino acids: CASSSPNNGELFF.

This chain links TRBV28 with TRBJ1-1, with D hard to call. The CDR3 totals 12 residues. Germline CDR1 and CDR2: MDHEN and SYDVKM. Trimming removed 6 bases from V and 8 bases from J, with 13 bases in between. The CDR3 reads CASRELGHEAFF. The CDR3 DNA reads TGTGCCAGCAGGGAATTGGGCCACGAAGCTTTCTTT.

The chain combines TRBV20-1 with TRBJ1-1; no clear D. Germline V gene lookup returns CDR1 DFQATT and CDR2 SNEGSKA (reference sequence). V dropped 7 bases and J dropped 4 bases, with 10 bases sitting between them. CDR3 size: 11 residues. The CDR3 DNA follows: TGCAGTGATGGGAAATTCACTGAAGCTTTCTTT. It codes for CSDGKFTEAFF.

This chain joins TRBV28 and TRBJ2-2; D ambiguous. Trimming cost V 2 bases and J 6 bases, with 16 bases left between them. The CDR3 loop spans 16 amino acids. Germline V gives CDR1 MDHEN, CDR2 SYDVKM. For the CDR3, the DNA is TGTGCCAGCAGTTTAGACAAAAGGAGCAAGTCCGGGGAGCTGTTTTTT. As protein: CASSLDKRSKSGELFF.

The chain has TRBV6-5 and TRBJ1-4; 9 bases are a match to TRBD1. This CDR3 has 15 amino acids. The germline V gene encodes CDR1 MNHEY and CDR2 SVGAGI. The J segment lost 7 bases and the V segment lost 2 bases, leaving 5 bases of the junction unmatched. The CDR3 DNA sequence: TGTGCCAGCAGTTACCAGGGACAGGGTGGTGAAAAACTGTTTTTT. Residues: CASSYQGQGGEKLFF.

The chain combines TRBV6-1 with TRBJ1-5; D uncertain. There are 18 residues in the CDR3. V was trimmed by 3 bases and J by 3 bases, leaving 21 bases between them. Germline lookup yields CDR1 MNHNS and CDR2 SASEGT. This chain's CDR3 is CASSDGRANLVDNQPQHF. Here the CDR3 DNA reads TGTGCCAGCAGTGATGGACGCGCAAACTTGGTCGACAATCAGCCCCAGCATTTT.

The chain has TRBV27 and TRBJ1-4; D not resolved. This CDR3 region has 13 residues. V was shortened by 7 bases and J by 0 bases, with 6 bases between the two germline ends. Germline CDR1 MNHEY, CDR2 SMNVEV (reference sequence). CDR3 bases: TGTGCCAGCATCGAGGCAACTAATGAAAAACTGTTTTTT. Translating it yields CASIEATNEKLFF.

The chain has TRBV2 and TRBJ2-3; D possibly uses TRBD1 or TRBD2 (6 bases each). Trimming cost V 5 bases and J 4 bases, with 13 bases left between them. The CDR3 runs to 14 residues. CDR1 and CDR2 from the germline V gene are SNHLY and FYNNEI. The CDR3 protein is CASSPPRGPDTQYF. The CDR3 bases are TGTGCCAGCAGTCCCCCACGGGGGCCAGATACGCAGTATTTT.

The chain carries TRBV29-1 and TRBJ1-1; D call uncertain. The CDR3 spans 13 residues. Trimming stripped 6 bases from V and 4 bases from J, with 15 bases between. Germline values: CDR1 SQVTM, CDR2 ANQGSEA. As DNA, the CDR3 is TGCAGCGTCGGAACCCAATGGGGCACTGAAGCTTTCTTT. Translating it yields CSVGTQWGTEAFF.

V and J are TRBV19 and TRBJ1-1, with 9 bases aligning to TRBD1. There are 16 residues in the CDR3. Germline lookup yields CDR1 LNHDA and CDR2 SQIVND (reference sequence). With V trimmed by 10 bases and J by 0 bases, 12 bases remained unmatched. In DNA, the CDR3 is TGTGCCACCACCGGGAGGACAGGGGCCATGAACACTGAAGCTTTCTTT. It encodes CATTGRTGAMNTEAFF.

J is TRBJ1-2 and V is TRBV2; D is possibly TRBD1 (5 bases). The germline V gene has CDR1 SNHLY and CDR2 FYNNEI. The CDR3 is made up of 13 amino acids. The V gene lost 4 bases and the J gene lost 2 bases, with 8 bases spanning the gap. This CDR3 is CASSVRQNYGYTF. CDR3 DNA: TGTGCCAGCAGTGTAAGACAGAACTATGGCTACACCTTC.

V is TRBV5-1 and J is TRBJ1-1; no definite D call. Per the germline V gene, CDR1 is SGHRS and CDR2 is YFSETQ. The CDR3 extends over 13 amino acids. V lost 4 bases and J lost 0, with 7 bases in between. The CDR3 sequence is CASSPWLNTEAFF. CDR3 nucleotides: TGCGCCAGCAGCCCCTGGTTGAACACTGAAGCTTTCTTT.

J is TRBJ1-2 and V is TRBV5-1, with 12 bases aligning to TRBD1. Germline-derived CDR1 and CDR2 are SGHRS and YFSETQ. The CDR3 runs to 17 residues. With V trimmed by 0 bases and J by 7 bases, 10 bases remained unmatched. The CDR3: CASSLVPPGQGAGGYTF. CDR3 DNA sequence: TGCGCCAGCAGCTTGGTCCCCCCGGGACAGGGGGCCGGTGGCTACACCTTC.

The chain recombines TRBV19 with TRBJ1-5; D might be TRBD1 (6 bases). The CDR3 spans 14 residues. Trimming removed 7 bases at V and 6 bases at J, with 16 bases between. The germline V gene encodes CDR1 LNHDA and CDR2 SQIVND (reference sequence). CDR3 coding DNA: TGTGCCAGTATTTCAGGGGCGCAGGGTCAGCCCCAGCATTTT. Translated, it gives CASISGAQGQPQHF. Full variable domain (missing parts from reference TRBV19 and TRBJ1-5): DGGITQSPKYLFRKEGQNVTLSCEQNLNHDAMYWYRQDPGQGLRLIYYSQIVNDFQKGDIAEGYSVSREKKESFPLTVTSAQKNPTAFYLCASISGAQGQPQHFGDGTRLSIL.

The chain combines TRBV20-1 with TRBJ2-3, with D tentatively TRBD1 or TRBD2 (5 bases each). The length of the CDR3 is 11 residues. The germline V gene encodes CDR1 DFQATT and CDR2 SNEGSKA (reference sequence). Trimming stripped 1 base from V and 10 bases from J, with 9 bases between. CDR3 region: CSARAGTSQYF. The DNA of the CDR3 is TGCAGTGCTAGAGCCGGGACGTCGCAGTATTTT.